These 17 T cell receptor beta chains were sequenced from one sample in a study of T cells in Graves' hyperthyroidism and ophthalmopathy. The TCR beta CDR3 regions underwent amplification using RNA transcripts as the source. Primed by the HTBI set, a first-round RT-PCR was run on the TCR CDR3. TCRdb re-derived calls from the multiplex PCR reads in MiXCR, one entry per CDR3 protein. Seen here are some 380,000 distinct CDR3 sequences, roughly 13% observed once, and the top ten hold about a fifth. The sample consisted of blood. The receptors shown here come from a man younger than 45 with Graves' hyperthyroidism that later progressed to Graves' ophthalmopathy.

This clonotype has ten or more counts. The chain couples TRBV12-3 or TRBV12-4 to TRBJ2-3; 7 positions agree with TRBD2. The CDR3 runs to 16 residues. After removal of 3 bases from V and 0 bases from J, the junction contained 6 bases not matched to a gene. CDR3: CASSFGLAASTDTQYF. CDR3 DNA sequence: TGTGCCAGCAGTTTTGGGCTAGCGGCTAGCACAGATACGCAGTATTTT.

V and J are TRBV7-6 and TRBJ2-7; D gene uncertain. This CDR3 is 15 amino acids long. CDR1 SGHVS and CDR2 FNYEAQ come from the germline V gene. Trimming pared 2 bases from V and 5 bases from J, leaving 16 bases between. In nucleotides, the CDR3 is TGTGCCAGCAGCTTACGTGACATCCTGCCCGACGAGCAGTACTTC. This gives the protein CASSLRDILPDEQYF.

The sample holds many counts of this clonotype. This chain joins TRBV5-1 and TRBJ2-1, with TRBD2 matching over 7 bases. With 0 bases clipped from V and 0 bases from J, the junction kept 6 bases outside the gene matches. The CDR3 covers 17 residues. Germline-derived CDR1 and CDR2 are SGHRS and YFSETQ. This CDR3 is CASSLEGRGSSYNEQFF. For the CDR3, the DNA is TGCGCCAGCAGCTTGGAGGGGCGGGGGAGCTCCTACAATGAGCAGTTCTTC.

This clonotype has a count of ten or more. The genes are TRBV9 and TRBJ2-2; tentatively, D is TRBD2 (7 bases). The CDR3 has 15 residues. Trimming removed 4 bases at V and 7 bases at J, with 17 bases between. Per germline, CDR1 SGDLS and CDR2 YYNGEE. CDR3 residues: CASSPSAGAGGELFF. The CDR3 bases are TGTGCCAGCAGCCCCAGCGCGGGGGCGGGCGGGGAGCTGTTTTTT.

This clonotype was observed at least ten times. The CDR3 is CSARVWGAYEQYF. The CDR3 nucleotides read TGCAGTGCCAGGGTGTGGGGGGCCTACGAGCAGTACTTC. This rearrangement joins TRBV20-1 to TRBJ2-7, with D possibly being TRBD2 (6 bases). Trimming took 6 bases from V and 2 from J, leaving 14 bases between them. CDR1 DFQATT and CDR2 SNEGSKA come from the germline V gene (reference sequence). This CDR3 is built from 13 residues.

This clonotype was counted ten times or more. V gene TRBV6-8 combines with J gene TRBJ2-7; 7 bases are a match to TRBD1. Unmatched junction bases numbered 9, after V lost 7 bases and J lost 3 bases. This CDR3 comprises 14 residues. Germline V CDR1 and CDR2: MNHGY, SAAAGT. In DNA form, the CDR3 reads TGTGCCAGCATCGATGCCGACAGGGACTACGAGCAGTACTTC. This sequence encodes CASIDADRDYEQYF.

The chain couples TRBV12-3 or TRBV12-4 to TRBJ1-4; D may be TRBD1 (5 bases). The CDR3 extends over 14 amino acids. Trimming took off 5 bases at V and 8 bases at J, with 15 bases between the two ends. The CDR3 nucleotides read TGTGCCAGCAGTGCAGGGTTGATGAGGGAAAAACTGTTTTTT. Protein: CASSAGLMREKLFF.

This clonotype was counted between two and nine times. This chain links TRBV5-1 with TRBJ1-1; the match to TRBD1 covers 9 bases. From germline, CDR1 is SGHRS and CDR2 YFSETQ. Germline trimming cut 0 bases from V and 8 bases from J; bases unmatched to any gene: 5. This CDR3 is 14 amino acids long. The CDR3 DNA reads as TGCGCCAGCAGCTTGGCCGGGGGGACAGGGGAAGCTTTCTTT. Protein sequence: CASSLAGGTGEAFF.

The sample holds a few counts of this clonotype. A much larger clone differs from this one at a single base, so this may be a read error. CDR3 DNA: TGTGCCAGCAGTGAAAGTCCACAAAGGGAGCAGTACTTC. It translates to CASSESPQREQYF. This chain joins TRBV6-1 and TRBJ2-7; no reliable D call. Germline V CDR1 and CDR2: MNHNS, SASEGT. V was shortened by 2 bases and J by 7 bases, with 12 bases between the two germline ends. CDR3 length: 13 residues.

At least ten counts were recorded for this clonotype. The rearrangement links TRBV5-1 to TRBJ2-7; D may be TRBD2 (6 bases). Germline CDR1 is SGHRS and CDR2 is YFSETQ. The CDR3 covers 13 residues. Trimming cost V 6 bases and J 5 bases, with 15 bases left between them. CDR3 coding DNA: TGCGCCAGCATGATGCCGGGGGTGCACGAGCAGTACTTC. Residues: CASMMPGVHEQYF.

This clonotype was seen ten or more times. CDR3 bases: TGTGCCAGCAGCAAGCTCCAGGGGACGAGCTCCTACGAGCAGTACTTC. Encoded protein: CASSKLQGTSSYEQYF. The chain combines TRBV7-6 with TRBJ2-7, with D perhaps matching TRBD1 (6 bases). Trimming removed 5 bases at V and 0 bases at J, with 17 bases between. There are 16 residues in the CDR3. The germline V gene encodes CDR1 SGHVS and CDR2 FNYEAQ.

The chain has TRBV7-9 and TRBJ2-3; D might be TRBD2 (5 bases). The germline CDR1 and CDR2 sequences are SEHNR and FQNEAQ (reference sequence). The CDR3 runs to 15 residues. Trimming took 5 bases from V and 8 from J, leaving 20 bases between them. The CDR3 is CASSLLRGAPLTQYF. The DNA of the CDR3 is TGTGCCAGCAGCCTTCTCCGGGGAGCCCCCCTTACGCAGTATTTT.

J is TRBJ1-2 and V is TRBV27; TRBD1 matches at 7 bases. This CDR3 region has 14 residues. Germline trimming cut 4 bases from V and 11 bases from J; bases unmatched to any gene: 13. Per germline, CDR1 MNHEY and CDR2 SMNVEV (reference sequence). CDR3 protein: CASSSSNRGPQYTF. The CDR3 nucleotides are TGTGCCAGCAGTTCATCTAACAGGGGCCCCCAGTACACCTTC.

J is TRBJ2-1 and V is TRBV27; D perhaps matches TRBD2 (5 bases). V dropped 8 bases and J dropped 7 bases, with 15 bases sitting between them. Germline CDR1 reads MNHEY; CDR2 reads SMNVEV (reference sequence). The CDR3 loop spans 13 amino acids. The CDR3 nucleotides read TGTGCCAGCGCCCTACAACGAGGGAATGAGCAGTTCTTC. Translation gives CASALQRGNEQFF.

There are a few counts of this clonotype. CDR3 coding DNA: TGTGCCAGCAGCCACCAGAAGGGACAGGGATGGACTGGGGCCAACGTCCTGACTTTC. As protein: CASSHQKGQGWTGANVLTF. The chain is built from TRBV3-1 and TRBJ2-6, with TRBD1 matching over 9 bases. From germline, CDR1 is LGHDT and CDR2 YNNKEL (reference sequence). The CDR3 length is 19 residues. Losses at the gene ends were 3 bases for V and 2 bases for J; bases not matched to a gene: 11.

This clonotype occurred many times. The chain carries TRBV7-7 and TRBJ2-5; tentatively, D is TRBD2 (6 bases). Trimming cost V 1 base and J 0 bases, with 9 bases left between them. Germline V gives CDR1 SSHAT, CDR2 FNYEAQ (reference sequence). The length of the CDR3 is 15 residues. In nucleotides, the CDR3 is TGTGCCAGCAGCTTAGGCGGGGTGTACCAAGAGACCCAGTACTTC. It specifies CASSLGGVYQETQYF.

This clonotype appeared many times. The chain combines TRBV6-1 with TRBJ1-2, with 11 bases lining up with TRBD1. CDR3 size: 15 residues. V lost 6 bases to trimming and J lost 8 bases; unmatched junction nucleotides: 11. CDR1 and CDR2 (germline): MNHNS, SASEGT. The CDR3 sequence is CASRGGGTGGRGYTF. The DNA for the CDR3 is TGTGCCAGCAGAGGCGGGGGGACAGGGGGACGAGGCTACACCTTC.